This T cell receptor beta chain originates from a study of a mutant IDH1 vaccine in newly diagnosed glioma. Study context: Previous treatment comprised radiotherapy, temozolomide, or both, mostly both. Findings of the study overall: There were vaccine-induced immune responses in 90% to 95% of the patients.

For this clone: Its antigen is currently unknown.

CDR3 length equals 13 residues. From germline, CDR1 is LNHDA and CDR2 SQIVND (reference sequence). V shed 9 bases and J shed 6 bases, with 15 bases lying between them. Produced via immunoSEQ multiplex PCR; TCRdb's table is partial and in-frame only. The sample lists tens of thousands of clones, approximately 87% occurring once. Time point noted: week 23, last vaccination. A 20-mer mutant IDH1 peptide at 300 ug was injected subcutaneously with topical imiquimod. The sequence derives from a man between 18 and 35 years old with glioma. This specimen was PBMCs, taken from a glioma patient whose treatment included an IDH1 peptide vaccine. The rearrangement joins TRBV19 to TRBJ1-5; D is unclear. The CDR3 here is CASGPVGVQPQHF. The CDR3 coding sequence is TGTGCCAGCGGACCGGTCGGGGTTCAGCCCCAGCATTTT.